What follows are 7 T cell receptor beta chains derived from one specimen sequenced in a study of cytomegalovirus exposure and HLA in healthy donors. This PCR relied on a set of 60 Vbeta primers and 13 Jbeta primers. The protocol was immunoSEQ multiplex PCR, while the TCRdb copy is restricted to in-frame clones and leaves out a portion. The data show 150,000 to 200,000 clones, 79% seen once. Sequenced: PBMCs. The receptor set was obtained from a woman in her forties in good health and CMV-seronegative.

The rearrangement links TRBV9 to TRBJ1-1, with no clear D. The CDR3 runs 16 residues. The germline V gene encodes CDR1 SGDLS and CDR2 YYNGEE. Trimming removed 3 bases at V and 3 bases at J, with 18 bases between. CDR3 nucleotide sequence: TGTGCCAGCAGCGCCAGCGGTTGGGCAGAGGACACTGAAGCTTTCTTT. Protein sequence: CASSASGWAEDTEAFF.

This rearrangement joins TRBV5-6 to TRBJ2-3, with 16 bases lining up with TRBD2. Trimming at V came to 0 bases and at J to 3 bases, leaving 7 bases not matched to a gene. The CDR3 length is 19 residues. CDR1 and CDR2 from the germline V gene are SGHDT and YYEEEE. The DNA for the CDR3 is TGTGCCAGCAGCTTGGCCGGGACTAGCGGGGGGGCATCGACAGATACGCAGTATTTT. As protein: CASSLAGTSGGASTDTQYF.

The CDR3 protein is CSVRDRGTLNEQFF. As DNA, the CDR3 is TGCAGCGTCCGGGACAGGGGGACTCTGAATGAGCAGTTCTTC. The chain recombines TRBV29-1 with TRBJ2-1, with TRBD1 matching 11 bases. The CDR3 runs to 14 residues. V lost 6 bases and J lost 7; bases outside the gene matches: 8. Germline V lookup: CDR1 SQVTM, CDR2 ANQGSEA.

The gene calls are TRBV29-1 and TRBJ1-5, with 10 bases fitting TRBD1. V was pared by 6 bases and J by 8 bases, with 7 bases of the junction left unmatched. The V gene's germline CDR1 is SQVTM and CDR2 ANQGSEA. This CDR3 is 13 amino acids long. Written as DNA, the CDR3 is TGCAGCGTCGCGACAGGGGGCCGCGAGCCCCAGCATTTT. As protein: CSVATGGREPQHF.

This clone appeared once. The CDR3 DNA is TGTGCCAGCTCACCAGGGACAGGAGTACAAGGTGAGCAGTTCTTC. Protein product: CASSPGTGVQGEQFF. This chain links TRBV18 with TRBJ2-1; 8 nucleotides align to TRBD1. After removal of 2 bases from V and 9 bases from J, the junction contained 9 bases not matched to a gene. Germline V CDR1 and CDR2: KGHSH, LQKENI. The CDR3 runs 15 residues.

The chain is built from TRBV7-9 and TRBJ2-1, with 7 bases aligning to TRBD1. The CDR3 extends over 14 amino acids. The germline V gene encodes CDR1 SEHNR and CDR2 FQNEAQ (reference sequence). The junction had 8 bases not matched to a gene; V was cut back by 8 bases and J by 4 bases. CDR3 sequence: CASCLGTDYNEQFF. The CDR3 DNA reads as TGTGCCAGCTGTTTGGGGACAGATTACAATGAGCAGTTCTTC.

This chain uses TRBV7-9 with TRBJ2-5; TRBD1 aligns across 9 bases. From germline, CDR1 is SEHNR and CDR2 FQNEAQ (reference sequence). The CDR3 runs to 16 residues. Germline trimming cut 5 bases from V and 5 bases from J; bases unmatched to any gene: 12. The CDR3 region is CASSTPPQGAGETQYF. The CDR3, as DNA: TGTGCCAGCAGCACACCCCCACAGGGGGCGGGGGAGACCCAGTACTTC.